This TCR beta chain was identified in a study of Graves' ophthalmopathy and Graves' hyperthyroidism. Amplifying from RNA transcripts, the study obtained TCR beta CDR3 regions. A first-round RT-PCR used HTBI primers, followed by a second-round multiplex PCR. TCRdb used MiXCR to reprocess the multiplex PCR reads, holding one entry per CDR3 protein. In the table there are hundreds of thousands of distinct CDR3 sequences, 22% of which are singletons. The V gene's germline CDR1 is MNHNS and CDR2 SASEGT. Trimming removed 3 bases from V and 0 bases from J, with 9 bases in between. The CDR3 has 14 amino acids. This clonotype was found many times.

The chain employs TRBV6-1 and TRBJ2-7; D remains unclear. The sample comprised peripheral blood. This clonotype was sampled from a woman aged 18-30 years with stable Graves' hyperthyroidism. Some clones in this sample may be carry-over from other donors' samples. CDR3 amino acids: CASSDPGFSYEQYF. CDR3 bases: TGTGCCAGCAGTGACCCCGGGTTCTCCTACGAGCAGTACTTC.